This is a list of T cell receptor beta chains from one sample in a study of T-cell reconstitution after alpha-beta-depleted transplantation in children. TCRdb independently ran MiXCR on the PCR reads; one entry per CDR3 protein. The sample lists roughly 400,000 distinct CDR3 sequences, roughly 21% occurring once. The sample here was PBMCs from the stem cell graft donor, taken from the stem cell graft. These receptors originate from a human donor who donated a stem cell graft to a child with acute myeloid leukemia. Each CDR3 is given with its conserved first and last residue. The D gene is left open where the match is weak. Clone size appears in some rows only: once, few, many, or a class for an expanded clone.

clone size	D gene	V gene	J gene	CDR3 protein	CDR3 DNA
NA	TRBD2	TRBV24-1	TRBJ2-2	CATSESPGLASAGELFF	TGTGCCACCAGTGAGTCTCCGGGACTAGCTTCGGCCGGGGAGCTGTTTTTT
many	NA	TRBV29-1	TRBJ2-5	CSAVPGGLAYQQETQYF	TGCAGCGCCGTCCCCGGCGGGCTAGCTTACCAGCAAGAGACCCAGTACTTC
few	TRBD2	TRBV10-3	TRBJ2-7	CATRTSGSTYEQYF	TGTGCCACTCGGACCAGCGGGAGCACCTACGAGCAGTACTTC
few	TRBD2	TRBV9	TRBJ2-1	CASSAYGLDPSNEQFF	TGTGCCAGCAGCGCCTATGGACTAGATCCCTCCAATGAGCAGTTCTTC
NA	TRBD2	TRBV20-1	TRBJ2-2	CSATSGRMRGELFF	TGCAGTGCTACTAGCGGGAGGATGCGCGGGGAGCTGTTTTTT
NA	NA	TRBV6-2/TRBV6-3	TRBJ2-7	CASSLTGTSGEQYF	TGTGCCAGCAGCCTGACCGGGACGTCGGGAGAGCAGTACTTC
few	NA	TRBV29-1	TRBJ2-1	CSVEADESSYNEQFF	TGCAGCGTTGAGGCGGACGAAAGCTCCTACAATGAGCAGTTCTTC
few	NA	TRBV6-2/TRBV6-3	TRBJ2-2	CASMLSRRYTGELFF	TGTGCCAGCATGCTCTCTAGGAGATACACCGGGGAGCTGTTTTTT
NA	NA	TRBV4-3	TRBJ2-1	CASSQVQGGGNEQFF	TGCGCCAGCAGCCAAGTACAGGGAGGGGGCAATGAGCAGTTCTTC
NA	NA	TRBV7-2	TRBJ1-2	CASSMPVQGGYTF	TGTGCCAGCAGCATGCCCGTACAGGGTGGCTACACCTTC
NA	NA	TRBV27	TRBJ2-7	CASTGSSYEQYF	TGTGCCAGCACGGGGAGCTCCTACGAGCAGTACTTC
NA	NA	TRBV16	TRBJ1-1	CASSQLRGSNTEAFF	TGTGCCAGCAGCCAACTTAGGGGCTCGAACACTGAAGCTTTCTTT
few	TRBD2	TRBV20-1	TRBJ2-2	CSAASGGNTGELFF	TGCAGTGCTGCTAGCGGGGGGAACACCGGGGAGCTGTTTTTT
few	NA	TRBV6-4	TRBJ2-1	CASSDPPTGTNRQFF	TGTGCCAGCAGTGACCCCCCTACCGGGACAAATCGGCAGTTCTTC
few	NA	TRBV2	TRBJ1-1	CASRVGGLTEAFF	TGTGCCAGCAGGGTCGGAGGTCTCACTGAAGCTTTCTTT
few	NA	TRBV12-3/TRBV12-4	TRBJ1-1	CASSRRQTNTEAFF	TGTGCCAGCAGTCGCCGACAAACGAACACTGAAGCTTTCTTT
few	TRBD2	TRBV4-3	TRBJ2-7	CASSQSLAVSGEQYF	TGCGCCAGCAGCCAAAGCCTAGCGGTCTCGGGGGAGCAGTACTTC
few	TRBD2	TRBV20-1	TRBJ2-7	CSAHRLAGGLYEQYF	TGCAGTGCTCACCGACTAGCGGGAGGTTTATACGAGCAGTACTTC
NA	NA	TRBV4-1	TRBJ2-6	CASSHLPAGANVLTF	TGCGCCAGCAGCCATCTACCAGCTGGGGCCAACGTCCTGACTTTC
few	TRBD2	TRBV6-2/TRBV6-3	TRBJ2-5	CASSYRPGLDSETQYF	TGTGCCAGCAGTTACCGCCCGGGACTAGATTCGGAGACCCAGTACTTC
few	NA	TRBV5-1	TRBJ1-2	CASSSNHRDRYGYTF	TGCGCCAGCAGCAGTAACCACAGGGATCGCTATGGCTACACCTTC
NA	NA	TRBV20-1	TRBJ2-2	CCASLAGPANTGELFF	TGCTGTGCTAGTTTGGCGGGGCCCGCGAACACCGGGGAGCTGTTTTTT
NA	NA	TRBV7-2	TRBJ2-1	CASSLGWGWNEQFF	TGTGCCAGCAGCTTAGGGTGGGGTTGGAATGAGCAGTTCTTC
NA	NA	TRBV5-5	TRBJ1-5	CASSLAEADNQPQHF	TGTGCCAGCAGCTTGGCGGAGGCAGACAATCAGCCCCAGCATTTT
NA	TRBD1	TRBV9	TRBJ2-1	CASSVPGQSNNEQFF	TGTGCCAGCAGCGTACCGGGACAGTCAAACAATGAGCAGTTCTTC
NA	NA	TRBV5-1	TRBJ2-5	CASSLDLVGKTQYF	TGCGCCAGCAGCTTGGACTTGGTAGGGAAGACCCAGTACTTC
NA	NA	TRBV29-1	TRBJ1-1	CSVEVRGSGTEAFF	TGCAGCGTTGAAGTCAGGGGTTCAGGCACTGAAGCTTTCTTT
many	NA	TRBV5-4	TRBJ2-7	CASRGGTGHSYEQYF	TGTGCCAGCCGCGGAGGAACGGGGCACTCCTACGAGCAGTACTTC
NA	TRBD1	TRBV15	TRBJ1-5	CATSRRGHGNQPQHF	TGTGCCACCAGCAGGAGGGGGCATGGCAATCAGCCCCAGCATTTT
NA	NA	TRBV6-2/TRBV6-3	TRBJ2-2	CASSRVDTGELFF	TGTGCCAGCAGTCGAGTTGACACCGGGGAGCTGTTTTTT
few	NA	TRBV27	TRBJ2-7	CASSLSEAIPPYEQYF	TGTGCCAGCAGTTTATCGGAGGCTATTCCACCCTACGAGCAGTACTTC
NA	NA	TRBV20-1	TRBJ1-1	CSARDQAVNTEAFF	TGCAGTGCTAGAGATCAGGCGGTGAACACTGAAGCTTTCTTT
NA	NA	TRBV15	TRBJ2-7	CATSRDRHHEQYF	TGTGCCACCAGCAGAGATCGACATCACGAGCAGTACTTC
few	NA	TRBV29-1	TRBJ1-2	CSVRDEHGYTF	TGCAGCGTGCGGGATGAACATGGCTACACCTTC
few	NA	TRBV20-1	TRBJ1-1	CSARDILNTEAFF	TGCAGTGCAAGGGACATTTTGAACACTGAAGCTTTCTTT
many	NA	TRBV27	TRBJ2-2	CASSLLRPNTGELFF	TGTGCCAGCAGTTTGCTCAGGCCAAACACCGGGGAGCTGTTTTTT
few	TRBD2	TRBV6-2/TRBV6-3	TRBJ2-1	CASMGSGRGNEQFF	TGTGCCAGCATGGGTAGCGGGAGGGGCAATGAGCAGTTCTTC
few	TRBD2	TRBV5-5	TRBJ2-7	CASTPGPPSGTTYEQYF	TGTGCCAGCACCCCGGGCCCCCCTAGCGGGACTACCTACGAGCAGTACTTC
once	TRBD2	TRBV4-2	TRBJ2-2	CASSPWTSGSPGELFF	TGTGCCAGCAGCCCATGGACTAGCGGGAGCCCCGGGGAGCTGTTTTTT
many	TRBD2	TRBV25-1	TRBJ2-5	CASSESRLAAYQETQYF	TGTGCCAGCAGTGAATCACGGCTAGCGGCGTACCAAGAGACCCAGTACTTC
NA	TRBD2	TRBV20-1	TRBJ2-3	CSARDREAGLDTQYF	TGCAGTGCTAGAGATCGGGAGGCGGGATTAGATACGCAGTATTTT
few	NA	TRBV10-3	TRBJ1-4	CAISESADEKLFF	TGTGCCATCAGTGAGTCGGCAGATGAAAAACTGTTTTTT
few	NA	TRBV20-1	TRBJ1-2	CSARDLALDGDGYTF	TGCAGTGCTAGAGATCTTGCCTTGGATGGGGATGGCTACACCTTC
few	TRBD2	TRBV20-1	TRBJ2-1	CSAVIKLAGGPRDYNEQFF	TGCAGTGCTGTGATCAAACTAGCGGGAGGGCCCAGGGACTACAATGAGCAGTTCTTC
few	TRBD1	TRBV7-2	TRBJ1-1	CASSLAGTGETEAFF	TGTGCCAGCAGCTTAGCCGGGACAGGGGAAACTGAAGCTTTCTTT
many	NA	TRBV12-3/TRBV12-4	TRBJ1-4	CASSLLLNEKLFF	TGTGCCAGCAGTTTATTGTTGAATGAAAAACTGTTTTTT
NA	TRBD2	TRBV20-1	TRBJ2-7	CSARVLLRLAGGSYEQYF	TGCAGTGCTAGAGTACTCTTGCGACTAGCGGGGGGGAGCTACGAGCAGTACTTC
few	TRBD2	TRBV5-1	TRBJ2-5	CASSPTSGTETQYF	TGCGCCAGCAGCCCCACTAGCGGGACCGAGACCCAGTACTTC
few	NA	TRBV12-3/TRBV12-4	TRBJ2-7	CASGDGPSYEQYF	TGTGCCAGCGGCGACGGCCCCTCCTACGAGCAGTACTTC
NA	TRBD1	TRBV29-1	TRBJ2-7	CSAKARTGVGAYEQYF	TGCAGCGCTAAAGCCCGGACAGGGGTGGGCGCCTACGAGCAGTACTTC